This note documents a single T cell receptor beta chain sequence. The antigen is undetermined. TCRdb re-called the 5' RACE reads and shows each CDR3 protein once, DNA omitted. The repertoire table contains under 150,000 distinct CDR3 sequences. The data were taken from a study of monozygotic twins with inflammatory bowel disease. Study observations and caveats: Neither one strong signal nor one clonotype associated with IBD was supported.

This CDR3 has 19 residues. Germline V lookup: CDR1 SGHAT, CDR2 FQNNGV. Sequencing was carried out using blood. J is TRBJ2-1 and V is TRBV11-2; the D gene TCRdb calls, TRBD1, cannot be checked with no DNA. This TCR was sampled from a human donor with ulcerative colitis or Crohn's disease, or a healthy co-twin of an affected twin (not recorded which). CDR3 region: CASSVPTGEAKSGGNEQFF.